Listed below are T cell receptor beta chains from one sample, sequenced in a study of breast tumors, draining lymph nodes, adjacent tissues. TCRdb reprocessed the multiplex PCR reads via MiXCR and lists one record per CDR3 protein. This sample has about 130,000 distinct CDR3 sequences, with about 20% found just once. The sequenced material came from axillary lymph node tissue. All receptors come from a female donor with breast cancer. Some clones in this sample may be carry-over from other donors' samples. Both conserved end residues are part of each CDR3. Each record gives: J gene, clone size, V gene, D gene, CDR3 DNA, CDR3 protein. A D gene is named only where the DNA matches it firmly. Part of the rows lack a size; the others show once, few, many or a class for expanded clones.

TRBJ2-1 | many | TRBV5-1 | - | TGCGCCAGCAGCTTGCAGCTAAGCTCCTACAATGAGCAGTTCTTC | CASSLQLSSYNEQFF
TRBJ2-1 | - | TRBV13 | - | TGTGCCAGCGGCTTAGCCGGATACAATGAGCAGTTCTTC | CASGLAGYNEQFF
TRBJ1-5 | many | TRBV19 | - | TGTGCCAGTAGCACCTTCGGGGATCAGCCCCAGCATTTT | CASSTFGDQPQHF
TRBJ2-7 | many | TRBV7-3 | - | TGTGCCAGCAGCTTACCCCTTGCCACGGGGAGGCTAAGGGGGGAGCAGTACTTC | CASSLPLATGRLRGEQYF
TRBJ2-3 | many | TRBV5-1 | - | TGCGCCAGCAGCGAGGGACGCCATAGCACAGATACGCAGTATTTT | CASSEGRHSTDTQYF
TRBJ2-7 | many | TRBV11-2 | - | TGTGCCAGCAGCTTAGACAGTTACTCCTACGAGCAGTACTTC | CASSLDSYSYEQYF
TRBJ1-5 | - | TRBV28 | - | TGTGCCACAAGATTTGGAGGGGCCAATCAGCCCCAGCATTTT | CATRFGGANQPQHF
TRBJ2-7 | many | TRBV9 | - | TGTGCCAGCAGCGTAGGTGCGGGGGCAAGTGAGCAGTACTTC | CASSVGAGASEQYF
TRBJ1-3 | few | TRBV28 | - | TGTGCCAGCAGTTCGCGCCTGACGGGTTCTGGAAACACCATATATTTT | CASSSRLTGSGNTIYF
TRBJ1-2 | - | TRBV28 | - | TGTGCCAGCAGCTCTACCGGCGAGCAGACTAACCGCTACACCTTC | CASSSTGEQTNRYTF
TRBJ1-6 | few | TRBV28 | - | TGTGCCAGCAGCCTACCCGCGGGGGTGGCTAATTCACCCCTCCACTTT | CASSLPAGVANSPLHF
TRBJ1-4 | - | TRBV18 | TRBD1 | TGTGCCAGCTCACCACTAAGACAGGGGGCGACGGCTAATGAAAAACTGTTTTTT | CASSPLRQGATANEKLFF
TRBJ2-5 | many | TRBV5-6 | - | TGTGCCAGCAGTCCTACTCGACTACACCGGTACCAAGAGACCCAGTACTTC | CASSPTRLHRYQETQYF
TRBJ2-5 | many | TRBV14 | - | TGTGCCAGCAGCCAAGTACGGGGGGCCCAAGAGACCCAGTACTTC | CASSQVRGAQETQYF
TRBJ2-1 | many | TRBV2 | TRBD2 | TGTGCCAGCAAAGGGACAAGCGGGAGTTACAATGAGCAGTTCTTC | CASKGTSGSYNEQFF
TRBJ1-4 | many | TRBV30 | - | TGTGCCTGGAGCGCATCTGACCATTCACTGTCTTATGAAAAACTGTTTTTT | CAWSASDHSLSYEKLFF
TRBJ1-2 | many | TRBV5-8 | - | TGTGCCAGCAGCACGGACGGTTATGGCTACACCTTC | CASSTDGYGYTF
TRBJ1-4 | many | TRBV2 | - | TGTGCCAGCAGTGTTCAAGGGGATAATGAAAAACTGTTTTTT | CASSVQGDNEKLFF
TRBJ2-5 | many | TRBV10-2 | TRBD2 | TGCGCCAGCAGCCCTAGCCTGACTAGCGGGGGAGAGACCCAGTACTTC | CASSPSLTSGGETQYF
TRBJ1-6 | many | TRBV5-1 | - | TGCGCCAGCAGCCGGGCAGGGATTGGGTCACCCCTCCACTTT | CASSRAGIGSPLHF
TRBJ2-2 | many | TRBV20-1 | - | TGCAGTGCTAGAGGACTAGCGAACACCGGGGAGCTGTTTTTT | CSARGLANTGELFF
TRBJ2-7 | many | TRBV7-6 | - | TGTGCCAGCAGCCCCCAAGCAGCGTACGGCTCCTACGAGCAGTACTTC | CASSPQAAYGSYEQYF
TRBJ2-7 | many | TRBV5-1 | - | TGCGCCAGCAGCTTGGTGTCTAGCGAGAACGAGCAGTACTTC | CASSLVSSENEQYF
TRBJ2-7 | few | TRBV5-1 | - | TGCGCCAGCAGCTTGGTGGAGAGCTCCTACGAGCAGTACTTC | CASSLVESSYEQYF
TRBJ1-4 | many | TRBV19 | TRBD1 | TGTGCCAGTAGTATTTGGACAGGGGATAATGAAAAACTGTTTTTT | CASSIWTGDNEKLFF
TRBJ2-3 | many | TRBV7-3 | - | TGTGCCAGCAGCTTAGCGGCAGGGAGCAGCACAGATACGCAGTATTTT | CASSLAAGSSTDTQYF
TRBJ2-2 | many | TRBV7-8 | - | TGTGCCAGCAGCTCAGTTAGCGGAGCGAACACCGGGGAGCTGTTTTTT | CASSSVSGANTGELFF
TRBJ2-1 | many | TRBV7-9 | TRBD2 | TGTGCCAGCAGCTTTGGGACTAGCGGGAGGAATGAGCAGTTCTTC | CASSFGTSGRNEQFF
TRBJ2-1 | many | TRBV7-2 | - | TGTGCCAGCAGCTTAGACGGGCAAACCGAGCAGTTCTTC | CASSLDGQTEQFF
TRBJ1-2 | many | TRBV2 | - | TGTGCCAGCAGGCCAGGGTCTGGCTATGGCTACACCTTC | CASRPGSGYGYTF
TRBJ1-5 | many | TRBV6-2/TRBV6-3 | TRBD1 | TGTGCCAGCAGTCCCGGGACAGGACCTTATAGCAATCAGCCCCAGCATTTT | CASSPGTGPYSNQPQHF
TRBJ2-7 | many | TRBV11-1 | - | TGTGCCAGCAGCTTAGGTCTAGCCCCGAGCGTCCACGAGCAGTACTTC | CASSLGLAPSVHEQYF
TRBJ2-1 | many | TRBV27 | - | TGTGCCAGCAGTTTCGACCTCGACAATGAGCAGTTCTTC | CASSFDLDNEQFF
TRBJ2-2 | many | TRBV7-9 | - | TGTGCCAGCAGCTTAGTGTTTTGGACTTTGTGGGCCCCCGGCGGCGCCGGGGAGCTGTTTTTT | CASSLVFWTLWAPGGAGELFF
TRBJ2-1 | - | TRBV5-4 | - | TGTGCCAGCGGACGACTCCTGGGCAATGAGCAGTTCTTC | CASGRLLGNEQFF
TRBJ2-1 | few | TRBV28 | - | TGTGCCAGCAGTTTAGGGGGGACTAATGAGCAGTTCTTC | CASSLGGTNEQFF
TRBJ2-1 | many | TRBV20-1 | TRBD2 | TGCAGTGCTAGAGTGAGGCTAGCGGGAGGGCATGAGCAGTTCTTC | CSARVRLAGGHEQFF
TRBJ2-2 | many | TRBV14 | TRBD2 | TGTGCCAGCAGCCAGGGACTAGCGAACACCGGGGAGCTGTTTTTT | CASSQGLANTGELFF
TRBJ2-7 | many | TRBV19 | - | TGTGCCAGTTCCCCCCGAGGAGGACAGCAGTACTTC | CASSPRGGQQYF
TRBJ1-2 | many | TRBV6-5 | - | TGTGCCAGCAGTATTGACAGGATCTATGGCTACACCTTC | CASSIDRIYGYTF
TRBJ1-3 | many | TRBV6-6 | - | TGTGCCAGCAGGTCTCCTACAGGGATCTCTGGAAACACCATATATTTT | CASRSPTGISGNTIYF
TRBJ2-7 | many | TRBV5-4 | TRBD1 | TGTGCCACAAGAAGTGGGACAGCGGACTACGAGCAGTACTTC | CATRSGTADYEQYF
TRBJ2-3 | many | TRBV10-3 | - | TGTGCCATCAGTGGATGGGGGAGCACAGATACGCAGTATTTT | CAISGWGSTDTQYF
TRBJ2-7 | many | TRBV10-3 | TRBD1 | TGTGCCATCAGTGAAGCCGGGACAGCCTACGAGCAGTACTTC | CAISEAGTAYEQYF
TRBJ1-2 | many | TRBV11-2 | - | TGTGCCAGCAGCTTAGACCCGACTAACTATGGCTACACCTTC | CASSLDPTNYGYTF
TRBJ1-4 | - | TRBV28 | TRBD1 | TGTGCCAGCAGGTTAGGGGGCGCAGGTGAAAAACTGTTTTTT | CASRLGGAGEKLFF
TRBJ1-2 | many | TRBV4-2 | - | TGTGCCAGCAGCCAAGTTGTAGACACTAGGTATGGCTACACCTTC | CASSQVVDTRYGYTF
TRBJ2-4 | few | TRBV20-1 | - | TGCAGTGCTAGAGATGTCCAGGGTATCGCCAAAAACATTCAGTACTTC | CSARDVQGIAKNIQYF
TRBJ2-1 | - | TRBV28 | TRBD2 | TGTGCCAGCAGTCTCCCCGGGACTAGCGGGAGTCATGAGCAGTTCTTC | CASSLPGTSGSHEQFF
TRBJ2-7 | many | TRBV6-1 | - | TGTGCCAGCAGCCTGTGGGGGGCCGCCTACGAGCAGTACTTC | CASSLWGAAYEQYF
TRBJ2-7 | many | TRBV20-1 | TRBD1 | TGCAGCGCGACAGGGGTCTCCTACGAGCAGTACTTC | CSATGVSYEQYF
TRBJ1-2 | many | TRBV29-1 | - | TGCAGCGTTGAATGGGGGGCTGGCTATGGCTACACCTTC | CSVEWGAGYGYTF
TRBJ2-7 | many | TRBV7-7 | - | - | CASSFYRCEQYF
TRBJ2-3 | many | TRBV5-1 | TRBD2 | TGCGCCAGCAGCTACCGACTAGCGGGGAGCACAGATACGCAGTATTTT | CASSYRLAGSTDTQYF
TRBJ2-5 | many | TRBV24-1 | TRBD1 | TGTGCCACCAGTGTTGATACGAGGGGGCTTAAAGAGACCCAGTACTTC | CATSVDTRGLKETQYF
TRBJ1-2 | many | TRBV27 | TRBD1 | TGTGCCAGCAGTTTATCGGGGACAGGGGCACGCTATGGCTACACCTTC | CASSLSGTGARYGYTF
TRBJ1-1 | once | TRBV20-1 | - | TGCAGTGCTAGAGTGGAGGCGGAGATGAACACTGAAGCTTTCTTT | CSARVEAEMNTEAFF
TRBJ2-1 | - | TRBV9 | TRBD2 | TGTGCCAGCAACGATAACCCCTTAGCGGGAGGGCCCCATTACAATGAGCAGTTCTTC | CASNDNPLAGGPHYNEQFF
TRBJ2-1 | many | TRBV9 | - | TGTGCCAGCAGCGTAGGGGGCGGGATCTACAATGAGCAGTTCTTC | CASSVGGGIYNEQFF